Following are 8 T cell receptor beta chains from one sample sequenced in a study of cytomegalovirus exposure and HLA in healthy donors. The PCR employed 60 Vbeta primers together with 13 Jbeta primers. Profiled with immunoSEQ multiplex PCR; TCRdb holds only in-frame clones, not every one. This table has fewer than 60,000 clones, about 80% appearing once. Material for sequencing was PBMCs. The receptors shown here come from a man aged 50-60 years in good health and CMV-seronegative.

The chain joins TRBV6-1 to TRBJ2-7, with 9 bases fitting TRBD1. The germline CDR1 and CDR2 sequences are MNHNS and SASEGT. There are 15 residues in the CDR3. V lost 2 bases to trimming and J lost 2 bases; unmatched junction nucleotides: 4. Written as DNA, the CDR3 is TGTGCCAGCAGTGAACGGGACAGGGCCGCCTACGAGCAGTACTTC. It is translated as CASSERDRAAYEQYF.

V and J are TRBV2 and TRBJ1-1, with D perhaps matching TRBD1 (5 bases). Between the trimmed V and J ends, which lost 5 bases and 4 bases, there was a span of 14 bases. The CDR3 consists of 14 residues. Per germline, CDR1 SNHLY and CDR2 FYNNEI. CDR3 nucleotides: TGTGCCAGCAGTTTTCAGACCGGGGGCACTGAAGCTTTCTTT. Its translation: CASSFQTGGTEAFF.

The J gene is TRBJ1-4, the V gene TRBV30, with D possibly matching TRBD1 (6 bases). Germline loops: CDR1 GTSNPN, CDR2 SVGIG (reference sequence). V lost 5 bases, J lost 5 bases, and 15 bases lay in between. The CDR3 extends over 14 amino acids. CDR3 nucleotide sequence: TGTGCCTGGGGTCATGGGGGCAAAAATGAAAAACTGTTTTTT. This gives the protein CAWGHGGKNEKLFF. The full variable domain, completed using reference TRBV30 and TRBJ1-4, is SQTIHQWPATLVQPVGSPLSLECTVEGTSNPNLYWYRQAAGRGLQLLFYSVGIGQISSEVPQNLSASRPQDRQFILSSKKLLLSDSGFYLCAWGHGGKNEKLFFGSGTQLSVL.

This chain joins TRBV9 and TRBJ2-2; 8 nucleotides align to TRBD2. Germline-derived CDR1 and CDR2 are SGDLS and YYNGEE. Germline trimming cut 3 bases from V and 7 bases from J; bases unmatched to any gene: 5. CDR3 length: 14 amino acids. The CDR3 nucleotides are TGTGCCAGCAGCGCGGGGGGGGCCGACGGGGAGCTGTTTTTT. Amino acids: CASSAGGADGELFF.

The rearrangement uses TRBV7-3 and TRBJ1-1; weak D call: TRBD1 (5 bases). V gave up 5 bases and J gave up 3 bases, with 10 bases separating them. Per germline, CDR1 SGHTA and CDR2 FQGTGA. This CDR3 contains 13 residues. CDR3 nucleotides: TGTGCCAGCAGCCAAGCAGGGTACACTGAAGCTTTCTTT. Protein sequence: CASSQAGYTEAFF.

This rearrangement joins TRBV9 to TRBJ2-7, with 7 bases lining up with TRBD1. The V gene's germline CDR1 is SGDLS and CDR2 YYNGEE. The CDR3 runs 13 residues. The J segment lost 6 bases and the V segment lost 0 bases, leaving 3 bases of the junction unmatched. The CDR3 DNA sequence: TGTGCCAGCAGCGTAGTAGCAGGGGGCGAGCAGTACTTC. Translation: CASSVVAGGEQYF.

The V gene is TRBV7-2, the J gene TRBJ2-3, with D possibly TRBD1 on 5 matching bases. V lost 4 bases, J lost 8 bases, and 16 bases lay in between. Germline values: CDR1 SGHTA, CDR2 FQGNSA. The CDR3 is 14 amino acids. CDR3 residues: CASSSFGQGGTQYF. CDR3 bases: TGTGCCAGCAGCTCCTTTGGCCAGGGCGGTACGCAGTATTTT.

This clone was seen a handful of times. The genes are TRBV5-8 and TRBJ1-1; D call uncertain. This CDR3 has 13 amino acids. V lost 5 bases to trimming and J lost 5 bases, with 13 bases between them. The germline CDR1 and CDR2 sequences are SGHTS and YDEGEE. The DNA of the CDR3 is TGTGCCAGCAGTCGGGAGTTAATGACTGAAGCTTTCTTT. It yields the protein CASSRELMTEAFF.